The T cell receptor (beta chain) under discussion was sequenced for a study of T cells after somatic rescue of genetic block. The repertoire was sequenced with immunoSEQ multiplex PCR; TCRdb's copy has only in-frame clones and lacks some. The sample holds more than 65,000 clones; approximately 91% are singletons and the top ten take 2.8%. This TCR was recovered from a young man. The sequenced sample was peripheral blood mononuclear cells (PBMCs).

CDR3 amino acids: CASSSGGGLYQPQHF. In DNA form, the CDR3 reads TGTGCCAGCAGCTCGGGTGGGGGGCTGTATCAGCCCCAGCATTTT. The chain carries TRBV5-4 and TRBJ1-5, with D tentatively TRBD1 (6 bases). The germline CDR1 and CDR2 sequences are SGHNT and YYREEE (reference sequence). Trimming took off 3 bases at V and 5 bases at J, with 15 bases between the two ends. CDR3 length: 15 residues.